This T cell receptor beta chain was found in a study of blood T cell repertoires in COVID-19. Across the study: From T cells, B-cell-depleted T cells, or PBMCs came the material, which was cDNA or gDNA.

The germline V gene encodes CDR1 SNHLY and CDR2 FYNNEI. Trimming took off 9 bases at V and 2 bases at J, with 14 bases between the two ends. This CDR3 has 14 amino acids. Authors' methods: Amplified reference gene primers provided the basis for estimating nucleated cell counts. The protocol was immunoSEQ multiplex PCR, while the TCRdb copy is restricted to in-frame clones and leaves out a portion. V and J calls and clone size are as listed in that table; D and trimming were resolved from the DNA. The table has around 100,000 clones, more than 85% seen once. The receptor comes from a man aged 50-59 years with active COVID-19. The source material was peripheral blood. V usage is TRBV2 and J usage is TRBJ1-5; no reliable D call. Here the CDR3 reads CASRPGIGNQPQHF. The CDR3 region has the DNA TGTGCCAGTCGTCCGGGAATCGGCAATCAGCCCCAGCATTTT. The full variable domain, completed using reference TRBV2 and TRBJ1-5, is EPEVTQTPSHQVTQMGQEVILRCVPISNHLYFYWYRQILGQKVEFLVSFYNNEISEKSEIFDDQFSVERPDGSNFTLKIRSTKLEDSAMYFCASRPGIGNQPQHFGDGTRLSIL.